One sample yielded the 21 T cell receptor beta chains listed below, sequenced in a study of blood T cells in healthy people across ages. Primed by a sample-barcoded 5' primer and a J-beta primer mix, a second PCR proceeded for 7 to 11 cycles. TCRdb reprocessed the 5' RACE reads with MiXCR, giving one entry per CDR3 protein. The sample includes about 780,000 distinct CDR3 sequences, roughly 26% of them seen just once. These data also featured in a second study, about T cells of mothers and their children.

The source material was blood. The receptors originated from a boy aged 10-17 years in good health.

This clonotype was observed a few times. The chain combines TRBV5-1 with TRBJ2-5; D is perhaps TRBD1 (6 bases). V was cut by 0 bases and J by 5 bases, with 11 bases left in between. Germline V gene sequence: CDR1 SGHRS, CDR2 YFSETQ. CDR3 length: 14 amino acids. CDR3 in amino acids: CASSLAGADETQYF. In nucleotides, the CDR3 is TGCGCCAGCAGCTTGGCAGGGGCCGACGAGACCCAGTACTTC.

This clonotype turned up a few times. The chain links TRBV6-1 to TRBJ1-4; D is unresolved. The CDR3 loop spans 14 amino acids. Deletions cut 7 bases from V and 7 bases from J, with 16 bases between. Per germline, CDR1 MNHNS and CDR2 SASEGT. This CDR3 reads CASNSRERGEKLFF. The CDR3 DNA sequence: TGTGCCAGCAATAGCCGGGAGCGGGGTGAAAAACTGTTTTTT.

The V and J genes are TRBV10-2 and TRBJ1-6; D unclear. The length of the CDR3 is 15 residues. Trimming left V 4 bases short and J 0 bases short, with 7 bases between. Germline V lookup: CDR1 WSHSY, CDR2 SAAADI. In nucleotides, the CDR3 is TGCGCCAGCAGTGCTTCTAGCTCCTATAATTCACCCCTCCACTTT. Translated, it gives CASSASSSYNSPLHF.

A few counts support this clonotype. The rearrangement links TRBV5-1 to TRBJ2-3; D may be TRBD2 (6 bases). The CDR3 is 15 residues long. The V end was cut by 4 bases, the J end by 4 bases, with 16 bases between. CDR1 is SGHRS, CDR2 YFSETQ, per germline. CDR3 sequence reads: CASSLSGLKADTQYF. As DNA, the CDR3 is TGCGCCAGCAGCCTGTCGGGACTTAAGGCAGATACGCAGTATTTT.

The chain joins TRBV15 to TRBJ2-2, with D hard to call. The CDR3 is made up of 14 amino acids. Per germline, CDR1 LNHNV and CDR2 YYDKDF (reference sequence). The V gene lost 3 bases and the J gene lost 3 bases, with 8 bases spanning the gap. CDR3 protein: CATSSTSYTGELFF. CDR3 DNA: TGTGCCACCAGCAGTACAAGTTACACCGGGGAGCTGTTTTTT.

The chain is built from TRBV24-1 and TRBJ2-7, with TRBD1 matching over 8 bases. J gave up 9 bases and V 4 bases, and 10 bases lay outside the gene matches. The CDR3 sequence is 14 residues long. CDR1 is KGHDR, CDR2 SFDVKD, per germline. The CDR3 sequence is CATSETGQAGRQYF. CDR3 nucleotide sequence: TGTGCCACCAGTGAAACGGGACAGGCTGGTCGGCAGTACTTC.

This chain's CDR3 is CSASGVLTNEKLFF. The CDR3 DNA follows: TGCAGTGCCTCAGGGGTGTTAACTAATGAAAAACTGTTTTTT. This sequence joins TRBV20-1 and TRBJ1-4; D may be TRBD1 (6 bases). CDR3 length: 14 amino acids. The germline V and J ends were trimmed by 6 bases and 1 base, with 12 bases remaining between them. Germline loops: CDR1 DFQATT, CDR2 SNEGSKA (reference sequence).

This clonotype was found many times. The chain combines TRBV28 with TRBJ1-2, with a possible D match to TRBD1 (6 bases). Trimming shortened V by 2 bases and J by 7 bases, and 17 bases separated the two germline ends. Per germline, CDR1 MDHEN and CDR2 SYDVKM. The CDR3 has 15 amino acids. CDR3: CASSLGSFRGRGYTF. The CDR3 DNA reads as TGTGCCAGCAGTTTAGGTAGTTTCAGGGGCCGTGGCTACACCTTC.

As to this clonotype: The junction shows a germline mismatch at one end, possibly a read error. This sequence joins TRBV20-1 and TRBJ1-2, with a possible D match to TRBD1 (5 bases). CDR3 size: 13 residues. The germline gives CDR1 DFQATT, CDR2 SNEGSKA (reference sequence). The CDR3 loop is CSASPQGGYSYTF. CDR3 nucleotide sequence: TGCAGTGCTAGCCCCCAGGGTGGCTATAGCTACACCTTC.

This rearrangement joins TRBV11-3 to TRBJ2-1; TRBD1 agrees at 7 bases. The CDR3 consists of 15 residues. Looked up from germline, CDR1 is SGHNT and CDR2 is YENEEA. The ends lost 5 bases at V and 2 bases at J; junction bases unmatched: 6. This chain's CDR3 is CASSPDRATYNEQFF. As DNA, the CDR3 is TGTGCCAGCAGCCCCGACAGGGCGACCTACAATGAGCAGTTCTTC.

On this clonotype: Without the conserved terminal phenylalanine or tryptophan, this CDR3 likely stems from a read error. The chain links TRBV20-1 to TRBJ2-1, with 7 bases fitting TRBD2. Matching the DNA end better, TRBJ2-5 makes the J call doubtful. This CDR3 comprises 15 residues. Germline-derived CDR1 and CDR2 are DFQATT and SNEGSKA (reference sequence). The CDR3 sequence is CSAPWGGRVQETQYL. The DNA for the CDR3 is TGCAGTGCTCCCTGGGGGGGTAGAGTCCAGGAGACCCAGTACCTC.

This clonotype has just a few counts. The V and J genes are TRBV25-1 and TRBJ1-1, with D unresolved. V dropped 5 bases and J dropped 1 base, with 8 bases sitting between them. Germline values: CDR1 MGHDK, CDR2 SYGVNS. The CDR3 contains 13 residues. Here the CDR3 reads CASSRAWNTEAFF. CDR3 sequence (DNA): TGTGCCAGCAGTCGGGCTTGGAACACTGAAGCTTTCTTT.

This clonotype was picked up a small number of times. The gene calls are TRBV24-1 and TRBJ2-5; 9 bases map to TRBD2. J gave up 5 bases and V 10 bases, and 4 bases lay outside the gene matches. This CDR3 contains 12 residues. The germline V gene encodes CDR1 KGHDR and CDR2 SFDVKD. In DNA, the CDR3 is TGTGCCACGAGCGGGGGGCGGGAGACCCAGTACTTC. Protein: CATSGGRETQYF.

The V call is TRBV18, the J call TRBJ1-1; D is unclear. CDR1 KGHSH and CDR2 LQKENI come from the germline V gene. The V end was cut by 4 bases, the J end by 1 base, with 16 bases between. CDR3 length: 16 amino acids. The DNA of the CDR3 is TGTGCCAGCTCACTAACGGTCAGGAGTGAGAACACTGAAGCTTTCTTT. This gives the protein CASSLTVRSENTEAFF.

The rearrangement uses TRBV29-1 and TRBJ1-1; TRBD1 is a possible D gene (6 bases). CDR3 length: 15 residues. Germline CDR1 and CDR2: SQVTM and ANQGSEA. V lost 7 bases to trimming and J lost 0 bases, with 18 bases between them. CDR3 nucleotide sequence: TGCAGCGGCCCCCCAGGGGCCGACATGAACACTGAAGCTTTCTTT. The encoded protein is CSGPPGADMNTEAFF.

There are a few counts of this clonotype. The chain has TRBV6-5 and TRBJ2-1; D remains ambiguous. Germline V gives CDR1 MNHEY, CDR2 SVGAGI. The CDR3 totals 15 residues. Between the trimmed V and J ends, which lost 3 bases and 4 bases, there was a span of 13 bases. For the CDR3, the DNA is TGTGCCAGCAGTTATGGACGTTCCCTTTACAATGAGCAGTTCTTC. Encoded protein: CASSYGRSLYNEQFF.

This rearrangement joins TRBV12-3 or TRBV12-4 to TRBJ1-5, with 10 bases lining up with TRBD1. V lost 1 base, J lost 1 base, and 7 bases stayed unmatched. The CDR3 has 18 residues. In nucleotides, the CDR3 is TGTGCCAGCAGTTTAGAGCCGACAGGGGGCTTGAGCAATCAGCCCCAGCATTTT. Its translation: CASSLEPTGGLSNQPQHF.

The chain's CDR3 is CAISESTQDTQYF. The CDR3 nucleotides read TGTGCCATCAGTGAGTCGACCCAAGATACGCAGTATTTT. The rearrangement links TRBV10-3 to TRBJ2-3; D gene ambiguous. The germline V and J ends were trimmed by 0 bases and 5 bases, with 6 bases remaining between them. The CDR3 length is 13 residues. CDR1 and CDR2 from the germline V gene are ENHRY and SYGVKD.

In this sample, this clonotype turned up a few times. The chain employs TRBV3-1 and TRBJ2-5; 7 bases match TRBD2. The CDR3 contains 15 residues. Looked up from germline, CDR1 is LGHDT and CDR2 is YNNKEL (reference sequence). Germline trimming cut 0 bases from V and 4 bases from J; bases unmatched to any gene: 5. DNA for the CDR3: TGTGCCAGCAGCCAAGAGGGCGGGGGAGGAGAGACCCAGTACTTC. This sequence encodes CASSQEGGGGETQYF.

The table lists this clonotype with a few counts. The chain couples TRBV14 to TRBJ2-2, with D perhaps assigned TRBD1 or TRBD2 (5 bases each). CDR1 and CDR2 from the germline V gene are SGHDN and FVKESK. V was clipped by 0 bases and J by 2 bases, with 16 bases between them. The CDR3 has 18 amino acids. CDR3 protein: CASSQERDETYNTGELFF. The CDR3 DNA sequence: TGTGCCAGCAGCCAAGAACGGGACGAGACCTATAACACCGGGGAGCTGTTTTTT. Based on the CDR3 plus reference TRBV14 and TRBJ2-2, the full variable domain is EAGVTQFPSHSVIEKGQTVTLRCDPISGHDNLYWYRRVMGKEIKFLLHFVKESKQDESGMPNNRFLAERTGGTYSTLKVQPAELEDSGVYFCASSQERDETYNTGELFFGEGSRLTVL.

The chain joins TRBV10-3 to TRBJ2-6; TRBD2 agrees at 8 bases. Germline V gene data show CDR1 as ENHRY and CDR2 as SYGVKD. V shed 8 bases and J 2 bases; nucleotides not matched to a gene: 14. The CDR3 is 18 residues long. The CDR3 spells CAIPGGLAGLTGANVLTF. For the CDR3, the DNA is TGTGCCATCCCCGGAGGGTTAGCGGGGCTGACTGGGGCCAACGTCCTGACTTTC.